This TCR beta chain was sequenced in a study of CD8 T cells in ankylosing spondylitis. CDR3 size: 13 residues. V lost 5 bases, J lost 3 bases, and 11 bases lay in between. The V gene's germline CDR1 is SGHRS and CDR2 YFSETQ. TCRdb recomputed calls from the 5' RACE reads with MiXCR, one row per CDR3 protein. This sample has 250,000 to 350,000 distinct CDR3 sequences; 20% occur once, and the top ten carry 3.5%. The V call is TRBV5-1, the J call TRBJ1-1, with TRBD1 as a possible D gene (5 bases). The sequenced material came from blood, either unsorted or a sorted T cell fraction (not recorded which). The source is a female donor with ankylosing spondylitis or in good health (not recorded which). The CDR3 coding sequence is TGCGCCAGCAGTGACAGATTCGACACTGAAGCTTTCTTT. This encodes CASSDRFDTEAFF. Full variable domain (rest looked up from reference TRBV5-1 and TRBJ1-1): KAGVTQTPRYLIKTRGQQVTLSCSPISGHRSVSWYQQTPGQGLQFLFEYFSETQRNKGNFPGRFSGRQFSNSRSEMNVSTLELGDSALYLCASSDRFDTEAFFGQGTRLTVV.